These 4 T cell receptor beta chains were sequenced from one sample in a study of blood T cells in healthy people across ages. The authors ran a second PCR of roughly 6 to 11 cycles using a sample-barcoded 5' primer and a J-beta primer mix. TCRdb ran MiXCR on the 5' RACE reads and lists one entry per CDR3 protein. The table lists 780,000 or so distinct CDR3 sequences, roughly 53% of them singletons, with about 38% in the top ten. Sequences were obtained from blood. These receptors came from a man of 80 years or more in good health.

This chain uses TRBV5-1 with TRBJ2-7, with D maybe TRBD2 (6 bases). The V gene's germline CDR1 is SGHRS and CDR2 YFSETQ. The CDR3 spans 17 residues. With 3 bases removed from V and 7 bases from J, the gap between germline ends came to 26 bases. CDR3 DNA sequence: TGCGCCAGCAGCTACTCTGGGCGGGGTACTGCCTACAATGAGCAGTACTTC. This codes for CASSYSGRGTAYNEQYF.

J is TRBJ1-2 and V is TRBV12-3 or TRBV12-4; perhaps TRBD1 as D (5 bases). The V and J ends lost 5 bases and 4 bases respectively, with 14 bases between them. CDR3 length equals 14 residues. CDR3 sequence reads: CASSTGPSGYGYTF. CDR3 nucleotides: TGTGCCAGCAGTACAGGACCCAGTGGCTATGGCTACACCTTC.

A few counts support this clonotype. The chain combines TRBV5-6 with TRBJ2-3; 11 nucleotides align to TRBD2. Looked up from germline, CDR1 is SGHDT and CDR2 is YYEEEE. Unmatched junction bases numbered 11, after V lost 3 bases and J lost 5 bases. The CDR3 runs 17 residues. This chain's CDR3 is CASSYISSGRIKDTQYF. The CDR3, as DNA: TGTGCCAGCAGCTACATATCTAGCGGGAGGATAAAAGATACGCAGTATTTT.

This clonotype was seen only a few times. The CDR3 coding sequence is TGCGCCAGCAGGCCAGGGACGGGCTACGAGCAGTACTTC. Residues: CASRPGTGYEQYF. The chain links TRBV5-1 to TRBJ2-7; D tentatively reads TRBD1 or TRBD2 (5 bases each). The CDR3 length is 13 residues. V lost 5 bases and J 3 bases, leaving 12 bases between the germline ends. Germline CDR1 reads SGHRS; CDR2 reads YFSETQ.